The sequence of this T cell receptor (beta chain) was determined in a study of blood T cells in healthy people across ages. For the second PCR, which ran for 7 to 11 cycles, a sample-barcoded 5' primer and a J-beta primer mix were used. Each cDNA molecule was tagged by a template-switch adaptor that had 12 random nucleotides. In TCRdb, the 5' RACE reads were re-called with MiXCR into one record per CDR3 protein. The sample carries 850,000 to 1,000,000 distinct CDR3 sequences, about 44% recorded once. Trimming cost V 0 bases and J 2 bases, with 8 bases left between them. CDR1 is LGHNA and CDR2 is YSLEER in the germline V gene. The CDR3 runs to 14 residues. Whole-study findings and limits: What prevented conclusive comparison of naive and antigen-experienced cells was that PBMCs were unsorted.

A few counts support this clonotype. Its antigen remains unknown. Sequencing input: blood. J is TRBJ2-7 and V is TRBV4-3, with D unresolved. The clonotype originates from a young man in good health. The CDR3 coding sequence is TGCGCCAGCAGCCAAGACCGGTCGACCTACGAGCAGTACTTC. This sequence encodes CASSQDRSTYEQYF.